This T cell receptor (beta chain) comes out of a study of cytotoxic CD8 clonotypes in ibrutinib-treated CLL. This table comes from immunoSEQ multiplex PCR, and its TCRdb copy is limited to in-frame clones, with some not included. This repertoire shows 130,000 to 150,000 clones, 85% to 95% found once; its top ten account for 11%. CDR3 size: 15 residues. V lost 1 base, J lost 2 bases, and 10 bases lay in between. Germline-derived CDR1 and CDR2 are SGHVS and FQNEAQ. This receptor was taken from a human donor with chronic lymphocytic leukemia. The sequencing here drew on PBMCs, taken after 12 months of ibrutinib treatment. The rearrangement links TRBV7-8 to TRBJ2-3; D is ambiguous. The chain's CDR3 is CASSLELSTTDTQYF. Here the CDR3 DNA reads TGTGCCAGCAGCTTAGAACTTTCAACCACAGATACGCAGTATTTT.